The 13 T cell receptor beta chains below were found in one sample sequenced in a study of T cell responses to AZD1222 COVID-19 vaccine. Sequenced by immunoSEQ multiplex PCR; TCRdb stores in-frame clones only, minus some. The table lists more than 100,000 clones, roughly 90% of them singletons. The sequenced sample was peripheral blood, obtained on day 0 of AZD1222 vaccination. The receptors were sampled from an adult in good health.

The chain combines TRBV3-1 (or the pseudogene TRBV3-2) with TRBJ2-7; D is possibly TRBD1 (6 bases). The CDR3 length is 14 residues. The V end lost 4 bases, the J end lost 6 bases, and 16 bases lay between the germline ends. The germline CDR1 and CDR2 sequences are LGHDT and YNNKEL (reference sequence). The chain's CDR3 is CASSPQGRVGEQYF. The CDR3 DNA follows: TGTGCCAGCAGCCCTCAGGGGCGGGTAGGCGAGCAGTACTTC.

This chain joins TRBV5-1 and TRBJ1-4, with 10 bases that match TRBD1. The CDR3 is 14 residues long. The germline V gene encodes CDR1 SGHRS and CDR2 YFSETQ. Trimming removed 4 bases from V and 6 bases from J; junction bases left unmatched: 3. CDR3 loop: CASSRGTGDEKLFF. CDR3 DNA: TGCGCCAGCAGCCGAGGGACAGGGGATGAAAAACTGTTTTTT.

The V call is TRBV15, the J call TRBJ2-7; D is undetermined. The CDR3 has 13 amino acids. The ends were cut back, 0 bases at V and 3 bases at J, with 6 bases in the middle. The germline CDR1 and CDR2 sequences are LNHNV and YYDKDF (reference sequence). The CDR3 reads CATSRDLYYEQYF. In DNA, the CDR3 is TGTGCCACCAGCAGAGATCTTTACTACGAGCAGTACTTC.

The chain carries TRBV6-5 and TRBJ1-2, with a weak D call TRBD1 (5 bases). The length of the CDR3 is 14 residues. V lost 3 bases and J 6 bases, leaving 14 bases between the germline ends. Germline CDR1 MNHEY, CDR2 SVGAGI. Here the CDR3 reads CASSYFQGSDGYTF. The DNA of the CDR3 is TGTGCCAGCAGTTATTTCCAGGGATCGGATGGCTACACCTTC.

This chain uses TRBV21-1 with TRBJ1-2; the table gives TRBD1 as D, unverified against the DNA. TRBV21-1 is termed a pseudogene. The CDR3 is 16 amino acids. This CDR3 reads CASSLRQGGLMGGYTF. DNA for the CDR3: TGTGCCAGCAGCCTACGACAGGGAGGTCTTATGGGAGGCTACACCTTC.

This sequence joins TRBV5-1 and TRBJ2-7; D might be TRBD1 (6 bases). Looked up from germline, CDR1 is SGHRS and CDR2 is YFSETQ. Trimming cost V 0 bases and J 4 bases, with 14 bases left between them. The CDR3 contains 15 residues. The DNA of the CDR3 is TGCGCCAGCAGCTTGGGACACAGGGATCTTTACGAGCAGTACTTC. Translated: CASSLGHRDLYEQYF.

The chain employs TRBV4-2 and TRBJ1-6; 12 bases fit TRBD1. The CDR3 consists of 16 residues. Looked up from germline, CDR1 is LGHNA and CDR2 is YNFKEQ. J lost 7 bases, V lost 0 bases, and 1 base had no gene match. In nucleotides, the CDR3 is TGTGCCAGCAGCCAAGATGGGACAGGGGGCAATTCACCCCTCCACTTT. This encodes CASSQDGTGGNSPLHF.

The CDR3 DNA follows: TGTGCCAGCAGTTACGGGGGACGGACAGATACGCAGTATTTT. Translated, it gives CASSYGGRTDTQYF. This chain connects TRBV6-5 to TRBJ2-3; D assignment may be TRBD1 or TRBD2 (5 bases each). With 2 bases removed from V and 3 bases from J, the gap between germline ends came to 9 bases. The CDR3 spans 14 residues. Germline assignment: CDR1 MNHEY and CDR2 SVGAGI.

The gene calls are TRBV7-9 and TRBJ1-2; tentative D call: TRBD1 (6 bases). V was cut by 1 base and J by 4 bases, with 10 bases left in between. The CDR3 loop spans 14 amino acids. Germline-derived CDR1 and CDR2 are SEHNR and FQNEAQ (reference sequence). The CDR3 nucleotides read TGTGCCAGCAGCTTAGTAGGGGGGTCCTATGGCTACACCTTC. Protein product: CASSLVGGSYGYTF.

This chain connects TRBV6-5 to TRBJ2-2; D is unclear. This CDR3 is 12 amino acids long. The V gene lost 3 bases and the J gene lost 5 bases, with 4 bases spanning the gap. Germline CDR1 reads MNHEY; CDR2 reads SVGAGI. Written as DNA, the CDR3 is TGTGCCAGCAGTTATGAAACCGGGGAGCTGTTTTTT. It codes for CASSYETGELFF.

This clone was seen a few times. The chain is built from TRBV10-1 and TRBJ2-3, with unresolved D. From germline, CDR1 is WNHNN and CDR2 SYGVQD (reference sequence). V was shortened by 0 bases and J by 3 bases, with 7 bases between the two germline ends. The CDR3 is 14 amino acids. For the CDR3, the DNA is TGCGCCAGCAGTGAGTCGTCCAGTACAGATACGCAGTATTTT. It yields the protein CASSESSSTDTQYF.

The genes are TRBV19 and TRBJ1-1; 7 bases line up with TRBD1. Germline V gives CDR1 LNHDA, CDR2 SQIVND (reference sequence). This CDR3 comprises 15 residues. Trimming removed 7 bases from V and 6 bases from J; junction bases left unmatched: 14. CDR3 protein: CASTNPGGGGAEAFF. In nucleotides, the CDR3 is TGTGCCAGTACCAATCCAGGGGGTGGTGGAGCTGAAGCTTTCTTT. Variable domain in full (rest from reference TRBV19 and TRBJ1-1): DGGITQSPKYLFRKEGQNVTLSCEQNLNHDAMYWYRQDPGQGLRLIYYSQIVNDFQKGDIAEGYSVSREKKESFPLTVTSAQKNPTAFYLCASTNPGGGGAEAFFGQGTRLTVV.

The chain links TRBV19 to TRBJ1-2, with 8 positions matching TRBD1. V was pared by 5 bases and J by 8 bases, with 7 bases of the junction left unmatched. The CDR3 extends over 13 amino acids. Germline V gene sequence: CDR1 LNHDA, CDR2 SQIVND (reference sequence). The CDR3 nucleotides are TGTGCCAGTAGTCCTGGACAGGGTGGCGGCTACACCTTC. It is translated as CASSPGQGGGYTF.